This T cell receptor beta chain was observed in a study of technical replicates of blood from four donors. The assay was immunoSEQ multiplex PCR, and TCRdb's table has in-frame clones only and misses some. The sample includes over 70,000 clones, 80% to 95% of them seen just once. CDR1 is SGDLS and CDR2 is YYNGEE in the germline V gene. V was shortened by 3 bases and J by 6 bases, with 16 bases between the two germline ends. The CDR3 is 14 amino acids. J is TRBJ2-7 and V is TRBV9; weak D call: TRBD1 (5 bases). The specimen was T cells isolated from PBMCs. The TCR was taken from a human donor in good health. In nucleotides, the CDR3 is TGTGCCAGCAGCGCCTCAGACAGACCCGTCGAGCAGTACTTC. Protein: CASSASDRPVEQYF.